Presented here are 21 T cell receptor beta chains from one specimen sequenced in a study of siplizumab effects on memory and regulatory T cells. Measured with immunoSEQ multiplex PCR; TCRdb has only the in-frame clones, and not every one. The table has fewer than 80,000 clones, just over 90% seen once; the top ten hold around 5%. Sequencing input: CD8+ T cells sorted from blood. The receptors originated from a human donor in good health.

The V gene is TRBV18, the J gene TRBJ1-5; no clear D. The V and J ends lost 6 bases and 0 bases respectively, with 15 bases between them. The CDR3 loop spans 16 amino acids. CDR1 and CDR2 from the germline V gene are KGHSH and LQKENI. CDR3 amino acids: CASSSDPPYSNQPQHF. The CDR3 DNA sequence: TGTGCCAGCTCCAGCGACCCGCCATATAGCAATCAGCCCCAGCATTTT.

CDR3 loop: CASHGGTNTGELFF. CDR3 DNA sequence: TGTGCCAGTCACGGGGGCACGAACACCGGGGAGCTGTTTTTT. V and J are TRBV9 and TRBJ2-2; D assignment may be TRBD1 or TRBD2 (6 bases each). Trimming stripped 8 bases from V and 0 bases from J, with 11 bases between. Germline CDR1 is SGDLS and CDR2 is YYNGEE. This CDR3 region has 14 residues.

V usage is TRBV28 and J usage is TRBJ2-2; a possible D gene is TRBD1 (5 bases). Germline assignment: CDR1 MDHEN and CDR2 SYDVKM. This CDR3 has 14 amino acids. With 6 bases removed from V and 5 bases from J, the gap between germline ends came to 13 bases. The CDR3 loop is CASRRIDRTGELFF. In DNA, the CDR3 is TGTGCCAGCAGGCGAATTGACAGAACCGGGGAGCTGTTTTTT.

The V and J genes are TRBV5-4 and TRBJ2-7, with 7 bases lining up with TRBD1. Germline assignment: CDR1 SGHNT and CDR2 YYREEE (reference sequence). The CDR3 runs to 14 residues. J was trimmed by 3 bases and V by 3 bases; bases with no gene match: 6. The CDR3, as DNA: TGTGCCAGCAGCTGGGACAGATCAATCTACGAGCAGTACTTC. Amino acid sequence: CASSWDRSIYEQYF.

The V and J genes are TRBV6-6 and TRBJ1-1, with 9 bases identical to TRBD1. Trimming cost V 5 bases and J 10 bases; bases outside gene matches: 14. Germline values: CDR1 MNHNY, CDR2 SVGAGI (reference sequence). CDR3 length: 15 residues. The CDR3 loop is CASSLTGGGVSVAFF. The CDR3 DNA sequence: TGTGCCAGCAGTCTCACAGGGGGCGGTGTTTCCGTAGCTTTCTTT.

The J gene is TRBJ2-7, the V gene TRBV14; perhaps D is TRBD1 or TRBD2 (5 bases each). The CDR3 spans 15 residues. The V and J ends lost 0 bases and 3 bases respectively, with 12 bases between them. The germline gives CDR1 SGHDN, CDR2 FVKESK. CDR3 sequence (DNA): TGTGCCAGCAGCCAAGATATAGGGACGGACTACGAGCAGTACTTC. The encoded protein is CASSQDIGTDYEQYF.

The gene calls are TRBV5-4 and TRBJ2-7; D not resolved. This CDR3 has 12 residues. The germline V gene has CDR1 SGHNT and CDR2 YYREEE (reference sequence). V was cut by 4 bases and J by 7 bases, with 12 bases left in between. Here the CDR3 reads CASSPLGGEQYF. CDR3 coding DNA: TGTGCCAGCAGCCCTCTCGGTGGGGAGCAGTACTTC.

The chain is built from TRBV5-4 and TRBJ1-1; D uncertain. V shed 2 bases and J shed 5 bases, with 10 bases lying between them. Germline CDR1 SGHNT, CDR2 YYREEE (reference sequence). The CDR3 covers 13 residues. CDR3 nucleotide sequence: TGTGCCAGCAGCTTCGCTGATAAAACTGAAGCTTTCTTT. Amino acid sequence: CASSFADKTEAFF.

The chain uses TRBV4-3 and TRBJ2-7; no firm D call. This CDR3 comprises 15 residues. CDR1 and CDR2 (germline): LGHNA, YSLEER. Trimming shortened V by 0 bases and J by 0 bases, and 9 bases separated the two germline ends. The CDR3 reads CASSQDSRSSYEQYF. In DNA form, the CDR3 reads TGCGCCAGCAGCCAAGATTCGCGGAGCTCCTACGAGCAGTACTTC.

V and J are TRBV9 and TRBJ2-1, with 7 bases identical to TRBD1. Germline V gene sequence: CDR1 SGDLS, CDR2 YYNGEE. The CDR3 runs 15 residues. J lost 1 base, V lost 9 bases, and 10 bases had no gene match. In DNA, the CDR3 is TGTGCCACTAGTACCGGGACAGCTTCCTACAATGAGCAGTTCTTC. Amino acid sequence: CATSTGTASYNEQFF.

This clone was recorded only once. The V gene is TRBV6-5, the J gene TRBJ1-1; no clear D. The CDR3 extends over 13 amino acids. CDR1 MNHEY and CDR2 SVGAGI come from the germline V gene. V dropped 6 bases and J dropped 1 base, with 9 bases sitting between them. CDR3 nucleotides: TGTGCCAGCAGCCCGGACTGGAACACTGAAGCTTTCTTT. Amino acid sequence: CASSPDWNTEAFF.

In this sample, this clone turned up once. This chain links TRBV2 with TRBJ1-6; a possible D gene is TRBD1 (5 bases). There are 15 residues in the CDR3. The V end lost 4 bases, the J end lost 3 bases, and 10 bases lay between the germline ends. Germline assignment: CDR1 SNHLY and CDR2 FYNNEI. The DNA of the CDR3 is TGTGCCAGCAGTGGTAGCAGGGACTATAATTCACCCCTCCACTTT. It yields the protein CASSGSRDYNSPLHF.

The V call is TRBV29-1, the J call TRBJ1-2; weak D call: TRBD1 (6 bases). V lost 3 bases, J lost 3 bases, and 8 bases lay in between. Germline CDR1 is SQVTM and CDR2 is ANQGSEA. There are 12 residues in the CDR3. The CDR3 DNA reads TGCAGCGTTGACAGGGGCGACTATGGCTACACCTTC. Residues: CSVDRGDYGYTF.

This chain joins TRBV29-1 and TRBJ2-7; the D is unclear. The CDR3 length is 13 residues. The germline gives CDR1 SQVTM, CDR2 ANQGSEA. V was cut by 3 bases and J by 3 bases, with 12 bases left in between. CDR3 region: CSVECQADYEQYF. CDR3 nucleotide sequence: TGCAGCGTTGAGTGTCAGGCCGACTACGAGCAGTACTTC.

The V and J genes are TRBV10-1 and TRBJ1-3, with D tentatively TRBD1 (6 bases). V shed 0 bases and J shed 2 bases, with 8 bases lying between them. This CDR3 spans 15 amino acids. The germline CDR1 and CDR2 sequences are WNHNN and SYGVQD (reference sequence). The CDR3 loop is CASSESPGAGNTIYF. CDR3 nucleotide sequence: TGCGCCAGCAGTGAGTCTCCAGGGGCTGGAAACACCATATATTTT.

The table lists this clone with a few counts. The chain employs TRBV6-4 and TRBJ2-2, with D maybe TRBD2 (7 bases). Germline-derived CDR1 and CDR2 are MRHNA and SNTAGT. Trimming shortened V by 6 bases and J by 3 bases, and 17 bases separated the two germline ends. This CDR3 region has 16 residues. CDR3 residues: CASSGRAGADTGELFF. Written as DNA, the CDR3 is TGTGCCAGCAGCGGAAGGGCGGGGGCCGACACCGGGGAGCTGTTTTTT.

The chain couples TRBV4-3 to TRBJ2-7, with D perhaps TRBD2 (6 bases). This CDR3 has 16 residues. The germline V gene has CDR1 LGHNA and CDR2 YSLEER. Trimming pared 0 bases from V and 0 bases from J, leaving 12 bases between. CDR3 bases: TGCGCCAGCAGCCAAGATCTTCGCGGGGACTCCTACGAGCAGTACTTC. This encodes CASSQDLRGDSYEQYF.

The chain recombines TRBV14 with TRBJ2-1, with D perhaps TRBD2 (7 bases). Between the trimmed V and J ends, which lost 4 bases and 10 bases, there was a span of 14 bases. CDR3 length: 13 amino acids. In germline, CDR1 is SGHDN, CDR2 FVKESK. The CDR3 reads CASSLVRGAEQFF. CDR3 bases: TGTGCCAGCAGCCTTGTCCGGGGGGCGGAGCAGTTCTTC.

This clone has just a few counts. The gene calls are TRBV6-1 and TRBJ2-3; TRBD2 aligns across 13 bases. The CDR3 totals 15 residues. Germline CDR1 reads MNHNS; CDR2 reads SASEGT. V trimming: 7 bases; J trimming: 6 bases; junction bases outside the gene matches: 7. The DNA for the CDR3 is TGTGCCAGCACCGAGCAACTAGCGGGGGGGGATACGCAGTATTTT. Amino acids: CASTEQLAGGDTQYF.

V and J are TRBV11-2 and TRBJ2-3; 12 bases align to TRBD1. The CDR3 is 19 amino acids. Per the germline V gene, CDR1 is SGHAT and CDR2 is FQNNGV. The trim removed 3 bases at V and 4 bases at J, leaving 14 bases unmatched. CDR3 loop: CASSLEPGQGAIGADTQYF. CDR3 DNA sequence: TGTGCCAGCAGCTTGGAACCGGGACAGGGGGCGATCGGCGCAGATACGCAGTATTTT.

The rearrangement uses TRBV5-6 and TRBJ1-2; no clear D gene. The length of the CDR3 is 15 residues. V was cut by 0 bases and J by 4 bases, with 13 bases left in between. Germline assignment: CDR1 SGHDT and CDR2 YYEEEE. Here the CDR3 DNA reads TGTGCCAGCAGCTTGGTGGCACCGGGCTCCTATGGCTACACCTTC. This sequence encodes CASSLVAPGSYGYTF.